These 14 T cell receptor beta chains were sequenced from one sample in a study of shared clonotypes between healthy human individuals. Sequenced by immunoSEQ multiplex PCR; TCRdb stores in-frame clones only, minus some. The sample has 1.5 million to 2.5 million clones, about 95% seen once; the top ten hold approximately 1%. Selected positively for CCR7 and CD45RO-negative, naive CD8 cells excluded terminally differentiated effector memory CD45RA+ cells. Sequenced: naive CD8+ T cells sorted from blood. All receptors come from a man aged 18 to 35 in good health.

The rearrangement joins TRBV6-5 to TRBJ2-2; 7 bases line up with TRBD1. The CDR3 has 14 amino acids. Germline V gene lookup returns CDR1 MNHEY and CDR2 SVGAGI. Germline trimming cut 6 bases from V and 5 bases from J; bases unmatched to any gene: 6. The CDR3 coding sequence is TGTGCCAGCAGGCTGGGACAGACTACCGGGGAGCTGTTTTTT. Amino acid sequence: CASRLGQTTGELFF.

Concerning this clone itself: Other DNA variants within this sample encode the same CDR3. The V and J genes are TRBV9 and TRBJ2-7, with 7 bases lining up with TRBD1. V lost 4 bases and J lost 2; bases outside the gene matches: 6. The CDR3 length is 14 residues. Germline lookup yields CDR1 SGDLS and CDR2 YYNGEE. The chain's CDR3 is CASSPGQSTYEQYF. As DNA, the CDR3 is TGTGCCAGCAGCCCGGGACAGTCCACCTACGAGCAGTACTTC. The variable domain in full, with the rest retrieved from reference TRBV9 and TRBJ2-7, is DSGVTQTPKHLITATGQRVTLRCSPRSGDLSVYWYQQSLDQGLQFLIQYYNGEERAKGNILERFSAQQFPDLHSELNLSSLELGDSALYFCASSPGQSTYEQYFGPGTRLTVT.

In the case of this clone: This specimen includes other DNA sequences encoding the same CDR3. This chain's CDR3 is CASSLERGLDNEQFF. The CDR3 DNA follows: TGCGCCAGCAGCTTGGAGAGGGGGCTCGACAATGAGCAGTTCTTC. This chain joins TRBV5-1 and TRBJ2-1, with TRBD1 matching over 7 bases. Germline assignment: CDR1 SGHRS and CDR2 YFSETQ. After removal of 0 bases from V and 5 bases from J, the junction contained 5 bases not matched to a gene. This CDR3 spans 15 amino acids.

The chain carries TRBV29-1 and TRBJ2-7, with 7 nucleotides matching TRBD1. The CDR3 is made up of 13 amino acids. The trim removed 7 bases at V and 1 base at J, leaving 7 bases unmatched. The germline V gene encodes CDR1 SQVTM and CDR2 ANQGSEA. The CDR3 DNA follows: TGCAGCGCCTTGACAGGGTTGTCCTACGAGCAGTACTTC. It encodes CSALTGLSYEQYF.

The chain joins TRBV29-1 to TRBJ2-3, with D unclear. This CDR3 region has 15 residues. V was pared by 0 bases and J by 2 bases, with 12 bases between. Germline V CDR1 and CDR2: SQVTM, ANQGSEA. Here the CDR3 DNA reads TGCAGCGTTGAAGATAATGGCAGGTACACAGATACGCAGTATTTT. Protein sequence: CSVEDNGRYTDTQYF.

This chain uses TRBV29-1 with TRBJ2-7, with 8 positions matching TRBD1. The V and J ends lost 3 bases and 7 bases, in that order; junction bases with no gene match: 8. This CDR3 comprises 13 residues. Germline V gene sequence: CDR1 SQVTM, CDR2 ANQGSEA. The CDR3 loop is CSVEGRGLGEQYF. The CDR3 DNA follows: TGCAGCGTTGAGGGCAGGGGGCTAGGGGAGCAGTACTTC.

The chain has TRBV5-6 and TRBJ2-5; D is uncertain. This CDR3 has 13 amino acids. Germline-derived CDR1 and CDR2 are SGHDT and YYEEEE. Trimming removed 6 bases from V and 0 bases from J, with 9 bases in between. The CDR3 loop reads CASIGQNQETQYF. CDR3 coding DNA: TGTGCCAGCATCGGGCAGAACCAAGAGACCCAGTACTTC.

The chain has TRBV4-1 and TRBJ2-7, with 11 bases fitting TRBD2. The J call may be wrong; the DNA end is better matched by TRBJ2-1. The CDR3 is 20 amino acids. The germline gives CDR1 MGHRA, CDR2 YSYEKL. In DNA form, the CDR3 reads TGCGCCAGCAGCCAAGATCGGGTAGAGCTAGCGGGGGGAAATCCCAATGAGCAGTTCTTC. Translating gives CASSQDRVELAGGNPNEQFF.

The V gene is TRBV7-6, the J gene TRBJ2-5, with TRBD1 matching 9 bases. The junction had 11 bases not matched to a gene; V was cut back by 5 bases and J by 4 bases. The CDR3 contains 16 residues. Germline-derived CDR1 and CDR2 are SGHVS and FNYEAQ. CDR3 bases: TGTGCCAGCAGCGCCGAACCACAGGGGGCGGGAGAGACCCAGTACTTC. Translating it yields CASSAEPQGAGETQYF.

In regard to this clone: Other DNA sequences in this sample translate to the same CDR3. This sequence joins TRBV30 and TRBJ1-1; TRBD1 might be the D (5 bases). The V end lost 0 bases, the J end lost 1 base, and 9 bases lay between the germline ends. Germline CDR1 reads GTSNPN; CDR2 reads SVGIG (reference sequence). The CDR3 is made up of 14 amino acids. The CDR3 spells CAWSVGAGNTEAFF. Here the CDR3 DNA reads TGTGCCTGGAGTGTAGGGGCAGGGAACACTGAAGCTTTCTTT. Full variable domain (rest looked up from reference TRBV30 and TRBJ1-1): SQTIHQWPATLVQPVGSPLSLECTVEGTSNPNLYWYRQAAGRGLQLLFYSVGIGQISSEVPQNLSASRPQDRQFILSSKKLLLSDSGFYLCAWSVGAGNTEAFFGQGTRLTVV.

With respect to this clone: Sequence at one end of the junction differs from germline and may be a read error. The CDR3: CASSQAGAINIQYF. CDR3 in DNA: TGTGCCAGCAGCCAAGCGGGAGCCATAAACATTCAGTACTTC. The chain carries TRBV7-2 and TRBJ2-4; 8 bases fit TRBD2. Germline V lookup: CDR1 SGHTA, CDR2 FQGNSA. The CDR3 spans 14 residues.

As regards this clone: Other nucleotide sequences from this sample produce the same CDR3. The chain combines TRBV11-2 with TRBJ2-5, with TRBD2 as a possible D gene (5 bases). CDR3 length equals 15 residues. Germline loops: CDR1 SGHAT, CDR2 FQNNGV. Deletions cut 2 bases from V and 2 bases from J, with 12 bases between. As DNA, the CDR3 is TGTGCCAGCAGCTTATTGGCGGGTTTACAAGAGACCCAGTACTTC. Its protein product is CASSLLAGLQETQYF.

This chain connects TRBV11-2 to TRBJ2-7, with 7 bases matching TRBD1. The CDR3 spans 15 residues. V was clipped by 5 bases and J by 3 bases; unmatched bases: 10. Per germline, CDR1 SGHAT and CDR2 FQNNGV. The CDR3 region is CASSLRTGPIYEQYF. DNA for the CDR3: TGTGCCAGCAGCCTCCGGACAGGTCCCATCTACGAGCAGTACTTC.

The gene calls are TRBV11-2 and TRBJ2-2, with D possibly matching TRBD2 (7 bases). The germline V and J ends were trimmed by 1 base and 6 bases, with 15 bases remaining between them. Germline V gives CDR1 SGHAT, CDR2 FQNNGV. CDR3 length: 16 amino acids. The CDR3 region is CASSLAQQGGPGELFF. For the CDR3, the DNA is TGTGCCAGCAGCTTAGCACAACAGGGAGGGCCCGGGGAGCTGTTTTTT.